The rows below give T cell receptor beta chains drawn from one sample of a study of cytomegalovirus exposure and HLA in healthy donors. Only in-frame clones appear in the TCRdb table, and some are missing; sequencing was by immunoSEQ multiplex PCR. The sample lists over 200,000 clones; roughly four fifths were seen once. The sequencing input was PBMCs. The source of these receptors is a woman in her thirties or forties in good health and CMV-seronegative. CDR3s include the opening cysteine and the closing phenylalanine or tryptophan. D genes are given only for firm matches. Clone size is given for some rows only: seen once, a few or many times, or a class if the clone is expanded.

CDR3 protein	CDR3 DNA	J gene	D gene	V gene	clone size
CASSLLQGGSSGNTIYF	TGTGCCAGCAGTTTATTGCAGGGGGGATCCTCTGGAAACACCATATATTTT	TRBJ1-3	TRBD1	TRBV28	-
CAIGEKGQATYEQYF	TGTGCCATCGGTGAAAAGGGACAGGCAACCTACGAGCAGTACTTC	TRBJ2-7	TRBD1	TRBV10-3	-
CASSPLQGSGNTIYF	TGTGCCAGCTCACCACTCCAGGGGTCTGGAAACACCATATATTTT	TRBJ1-3	-	TRBV18	-
CASSSLIGGHNEQFF	TGTGCCAGCAGTTCTCTGATAGGGGGACACAATGAGCAGTTCTTC	TRBJ2-1	-	TRBV6-6	-
CASSEQGVNTEAFF	TGCGCCAGCAGTGAGCAGGGGGTGAACACTGAAGCTTTCTTT	TRBJ1-1	TRBD1	TRBV10-2	-
CASSLLGQHEAFF	TGCGCCAGCAGCTTGTTAGGACAACATGAAGCTTTCTTT	TRBJ1-1	-	TRBV5-1	-
CASSVQGEGEAFF	TGTGCCAGCAGTGTACAGGGGGAGGGTGAAGCTTTCTTT	TRBJ1-1	TRBD1	TRBV2	few
CASSLAEGYSQPQHF	TGTGCCAGCAGCTTAGCGGAGGGCTACTCGCAGCCCCAGCATTTT	TRBJ1-5	-	TRBV7-2	once
CAFRVPTQNTEAFF	TGTGCCTTCCGAGTTCCTACCCAGAACACTGAAGCTTTCTTT	TRBJ1-1	-	TRBV30	-
CASSLDGPYEQYF	TGTGCCAGCAGCTTAGATGGGCCCTACGAGCAGTACTTC	TRBJ2-7	-	TRBV7-9	-
CASSLVATGLPNSPLHF	TGTGCCAGCAGTTTAGTCGCGACTGGTCTCCCCAATTCACCCCTCCACTTT	TRBJ1-6	-	TRBV27	-
CASSLPTSFNEQYF	TGCGCCAGCAGCCTCCCTACTAGTTTCAACGAGCAGTACTTC	TRBJ2-7	-	TRBV5-1	-
CATTIQGNGEQYF	TGTGCCACCACAATACAGGGGAACGGCGAGCAGTACTTC	TRBJ2-7	TRBD1	TRBV9	-
CASSFGPGWYGYTF	TGCGCCAGCAGCTTTGGGCCAGGGTGGTATGGCTACACCTTC	TRBJ1-2	-	TRBV5-1	-
CASGPTGINEQFF	TGTGCCAGCGGCCCGACAGGGATCAATGAGCAGTTCTTC	TRBJ2-1	TRBD1	TRBV25-1	-
CASNSGGAVLRSPQHF	TGTGCCAGCAACTCAGGGGGAGCAGTCCTGAGATCGCCCCAGCATTTT	TRBJ1-5	-	TRBV21-1	few
CASSFKGSQSSYNEQFF	TGCGCCAGCAGCTTCAAAGGTAGCCAGAGCTCCTACAATGAGCAGTTCTTC	TRBJ2-1	-	TRBV5-1	-
CASSVGGEGSPLHF	TGTGCCAGCAGCGTGGGAGGGGAGGGATCACCCCTCCACTTT	TRBJ1-6	-	TRBV9	-
CASSSGTGMLNTEAFF	TGTGCCAGCAGCTCCGGGACAGGGATGTTGAACACTGAAGCTTTCTTT	TRBJ1-1	TRBD1	TRBV5-6	-